Listed below are T cell receptor beta chains from one sample, sequenced in a study of T cell repertoires in cytomegalovirus infection. Via MiXCR, TCRdb re-called the reads, giving one row per CDR3 protein. The sample lists about 68,000 distinct CDR3 sequences; approximately 24% were seen once. No cognate antigen is known for these TCRs. The sample comprised PBMCs, sequenced either directly or after in vitro stimulation (not recorded which). These receptors came from a human donor in good health (CMV status not recorded). Some clones in this sample may be carry-over from other donors' samples. Each CDR3 is given with its conserved first and last residue. Fields, in order: J gene, D gene, clone size, V gene, CDR3 DNA, CDR3 protein. The D gene is left open where the match is weak. Not all rows give a size; the values are once, few, many and, for expanded clones, a class.

J: TRBJ2-1
D: NA
size: NA
V: TRBV18
DNA: TGTGCCAGCGAATTGGGACGGAAGAATGAGCAGTTCTTC
CDR3: CASELGRKNEQFF

J: TRBJ2-5
D: TRBD1
size: NA
V: TRBV27
DNA: TGTGCCAGCACCACCTTTCGAGTGGGACAGGGGGCGTTAGAGACCCAGTACTTC
CDR3: CASTTFRVGQGALETQYF

J: TRBJ2-1
D: TRBD2
size: few
V: TRBV19
DNA: TGTGCCAGTAGTATGGGGACTATTCCTAGTAATGAGCAGTTCTTC
CDR3: CASSMGTIPSNEQFF

J: TRBJ2-7
D: TRBD2
size: few
V: TRBV5-8
DNA: TGTGCCAGCAGCTTGGATAGCGGGAGATCCTACGAGCAGTACTTC
CDR3: CASSLDSGRSYEQYF

J: TRBJ2-3
D: TRBD2
size: NA
V: TRBV4-1
DNA: TGCGCCAGCAGCTGGGCGCTAGCGGGAGCAGATACGCAGTATTTT
CDR3: CASSWALAGADTQYF

J: TRBJ1-3
D: NA
size: few
V: TRBV6-5
DNA: TGTGCCTCCACAGCGGTATCAGGAAACACCATATATTTT
CDR3: CASTAVSGNTIYF

J: TRBJ2-6
D: NA
size: few
V: TRBV19
DNA: TGTGCCAGTTATGAAGGGACCGGGGCCAACGTCCTGACTTTC
CDR3: CASYEGTGANVLTF

J: TRBJ2-5
D: NA
size: many
V: TRBV7-8
DNA: TGTGCCAGCAGCCGGGGACTTCCGAAAGAGACCCAGTACTTC
CDR3: CASSRGLPKETQYF

J: TRBJ2-5
D: TRBD2
size: many
V: TRBV7-9
DNA: TGTGCCAGCAGCTTAGGGGAGGGTCCAAGAGGAGAGACCCAGTACTTC
CDR3: CASSLGEGPRGETQYF

J: TRBJ1-1
D: TRBD1
size: few
V: TRBV5-6
DNA: TGTGCCAGCAGCCGATATGACAGGGGCACTGAAGCTTTCTTT
CDR3: CASSRYDRGTEAFF

J: TRBJ2-1
D: NA
size: many
V: TRBV28
DNA: TGTGCCAGCAGTTCGGAAGTCTACAATGAGCAGTTCTTC
CDR3: CASSSEVYNEQFF

J: TRBJ1-2
D: NA
size: many
V: TRBV7-2
DNA: TGTGCCAGCAGCCCTGACAGCTATGGCTACACCTTC
CDR3: CASSPDSYGYTF

J: TRBJ2-1
D: NA
size: NA
V: TRBV29-1
DNA: TGCAGCGTTAACAGGGTCCTTACCAATGAGCAGTTCTTC
CDR3: CSVNRVLTNEQFF

J: TRBJ1-5
D: NA
size: many
V: TRBV19
DNA: TGTGCCAGTAAGAACCGCGGGATGGGCAATCAGCCCCAGCATTTT
CDR3: CASKNRGMGNQPQHF

J: TRBJ1-5
D: NA
size: few
V: TRBV12-3/TRBV12-4
DNA: TGTGCCAGCGGGCTGGGGCGGGGGAGCAATCAGCCCCAGCATTTT
CDR3: CASGLGRGSNQPQHF

J: TRBJ2-1
D: NA
size: many
V: TRBV12-3/TRBV12-4
DNA: TGTGCCAGCAGTTCCGCGGCGGGACGGTCTGGGGGGAATGAGCAGTTCTTC
CDR3: CASSSAAGRSGGNEQFF

J: TRBJ1-5
D: TRBD1
size: NA
V: TRBV7-2
DNA: TGTGCCAGCAGCTACGGGACAGGGGATCAGCCCCAGCATTTT
CDR3: CASSYGTGDQPQHF

J: TRBJ2-1
D: TRBD2
size: few
V: TRBV7-2
DNA: TGTGCCAGCAGCTTAGTGGCGGGAGACACCAATGAGCAGTTCTTC
CDR3: CASSLVAGDTNEQFF

J: TRBJ2-5
D: NA
size: few
V: TRBV20-1
DNA: TGCAGTGCTAGAGATGGGCTAGTTACAGAGACCCAGTACTTC
CDR3: CSARDGLVTETQYF

J: TRBJ2-3
D: TRBD1
size: few
V: TRBV28
DNA: TGTGCCAGCAGTCCCTACACAGACAGGGCGGGAGATACGCAGTATTTT
CDR3: CASSPYTDRAGDTQYF

J: TRBJ1-2
D: NA
size: NA
V: TRBV27
DNA: TGTGCCAGCAGCCCGTTAGGGGTCTATGGCTACACCTTC
CDR3: CASSPLGVYGYTF

J: TRBJ2-6
D: TRBD2
size: NA
V: TRBV9
DNA: TGTGCCAGCAGCGGGGTGACTAGCGGTTCCAACGTCCTGACTTTC
CDR3: CASSGVTSGSNVLTF

J: TRBJ2-5
D: TRBD1
size: many
V: TRBV11-2
DNA: TGTGCCAGCAGCTTTCGAGGGGGCGTTGCCCCAGAGACCCAGTACTTC
CDR3: CASSFRGGVAPETQYF

J: TRBJ1-2
D: NA
size: few
V: TRBV6-6
DNA: TGTGCCAGCAGTTACAAAGGACAGACCTATGGCTACACCTTC
CDR3: CASSYKGQTYGYTF

J: TRBJ2-3
D: NA
size: few
V: TRBV11-2
DNA: TGTGCCAGCAGCATCACCGCGTGGTCACCAGATACGCAGTATTTT
CDR3: CASSITAWSPDTQYF

J: TRBJ1-5
D: NA
size: many
V: TRBV2
DNA: TGTGCCAGCAGTGAAGTAATAGGGTTTAGCAATCAGCCCCAGCATTTT
CDR3: CASSEVIGFSNQPQHF

J: TRBJ1-4
D: NA
size: NA
V: TRBV2
DNA: TGTGCCAGCAGTGAAGGGCAGATTAATGAAAAACTGTTTTTT
CDR3: CASSEGQINEKLFF

J: TRBJ2-3
D: NA
size: NA
V: TRBV2
DNA: TGTGCCAGCAGTGAATTCGTGATAGGAAGCACAGATACGCAGTATTTT
CDR3: CASSEFVIGSTDTQYF

J: TRBJ1-5
D: TRBD1
size: NA
V: TRBV19
DNA: TGTGCCTCCTCGCCAGGGACAGGGAGAGATCAGCCCCAGCATTTT
CDR3: CASSPGTGRDQPQHF

J: TRBJ2-7
D: NA
size: few
V: TRBV7-3
DNA: TGTGCCAGCAGCAGGGACCGAAATTACGAGCAGTACTTC
CDR3: CASSRDRNYEQYF

J: TRBJ2-1
D: TRBD2
size: NA
V: TRBV7-9
DNA: TGTGCCAGCAGCTTAGTTACTAGCGGGAACAATGAGCAGTTCTTC
CDR3: CASSLVTSGNNEQFF

J: TRBJ2-7
D: NA
size: NA
V: TRBV27
DNA: TGTGCCAGCAGTTTATCGGGGGTGGGGTCCTACGAGCAGTACTTC
CDR3: CASSLSGVGSYEQYF

J: TRBJ2-3
D: NA
size: few
V: TRBV6-1
DNA: TGTGCCAGCACCATGCTAGGGGGAGTTGGCACAGATACGCAGTATTTT
CDR3: CASTMLGGVGTDTQYF